Described below is a single TCR beta chain sequence and its context. What it binds is not known. Libraries were prepared by immunoSEQ multiplex PCR; TCRdb keeps only in-frame clonotypes and omits some of them. This table holds 20,000 to 25,000 clones, 84% found once. The sample originates from a study of OX40 agonist ivuxolimab in advanced cancers. Study results and limitations: Among some nonresponders, normalized T-cell clonal expansion was also low. In CD8+ T cells, expanded clones were on average more numerous than in CD4+.

The sequence was obtained from an adult with an advanced solid tumor such as melanoma, head and neck, liver or kidney cancer. The input for sequencing was CD4+ or CD8+ T cells sorted from blood, taken in a trial of the OX40 agonist ivuxolimab.

Here the CDR3 reads CASSPFGTPSYEQYF. As DNA, the CDR3 is TGTGCCAGCAGCCCATTCGGGACACCCTCCTACGAGCAGTACTTC. This chain links TRBV11-2 with TRBJ2-7, with D maybe TRBD1 (6 bases). This CDR3 contains 15 residues. Germline-derived CDR1 and CDR2 are SGHAT and FQNNGV. The V gene lost 5 bases and the J gene lost 0 bases, with 14 bases spanning the gap.